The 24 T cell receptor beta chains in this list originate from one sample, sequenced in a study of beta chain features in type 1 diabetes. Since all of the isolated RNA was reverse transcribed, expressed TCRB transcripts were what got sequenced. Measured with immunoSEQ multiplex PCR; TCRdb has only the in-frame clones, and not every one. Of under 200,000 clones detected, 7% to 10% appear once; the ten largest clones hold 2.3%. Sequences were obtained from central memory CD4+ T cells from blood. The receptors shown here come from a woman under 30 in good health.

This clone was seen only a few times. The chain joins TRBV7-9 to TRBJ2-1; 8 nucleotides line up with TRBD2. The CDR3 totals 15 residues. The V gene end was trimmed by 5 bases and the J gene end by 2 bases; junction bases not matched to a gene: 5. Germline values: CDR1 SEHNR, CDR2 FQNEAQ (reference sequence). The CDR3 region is CASSPAGGAYNEQFF. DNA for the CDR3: TGTGCCAGCAGCCCGGCGGGGGGTGCCTACAATGAGCAGTTCTTC.

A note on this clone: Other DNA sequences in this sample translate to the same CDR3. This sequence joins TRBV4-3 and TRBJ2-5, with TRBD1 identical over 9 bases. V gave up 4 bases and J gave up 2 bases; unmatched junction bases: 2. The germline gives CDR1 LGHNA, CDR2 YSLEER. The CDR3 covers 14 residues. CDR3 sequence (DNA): TGCGCCAGCAGCCCCGGACAGGGGCAAGAGACCCAGTACTTC. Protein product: CASSPGQGQETQYF.

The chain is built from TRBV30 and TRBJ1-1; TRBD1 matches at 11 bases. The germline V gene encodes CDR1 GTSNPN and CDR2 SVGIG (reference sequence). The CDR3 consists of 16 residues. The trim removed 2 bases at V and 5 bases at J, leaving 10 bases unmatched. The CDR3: CAWSLDGTGGWTEAFF. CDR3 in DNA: TGTGCCTGGAGTTTGGACGGGACAGGGGGTTGGACTGAAGCTTTCTTT.

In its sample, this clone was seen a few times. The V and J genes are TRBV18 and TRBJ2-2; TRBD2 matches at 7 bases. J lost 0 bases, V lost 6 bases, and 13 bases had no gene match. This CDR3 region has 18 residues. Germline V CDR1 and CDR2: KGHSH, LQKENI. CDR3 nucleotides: TGTGCCAGCTCCCACGGGATGGGGCTAGCGGCGAACACCGGGGAGCTGTTTTTT. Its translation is CASSHGMGLAANTGELFF.

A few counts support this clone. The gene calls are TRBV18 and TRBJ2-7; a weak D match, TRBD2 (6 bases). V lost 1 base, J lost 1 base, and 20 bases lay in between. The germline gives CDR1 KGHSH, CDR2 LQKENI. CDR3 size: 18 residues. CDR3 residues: CASSPRPSGEYSSYEQYF. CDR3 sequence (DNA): TGTGCCAGCTCACCACGACCTTCGGGGGAGTACTCTTCCTACGAGCAGTACTTC.

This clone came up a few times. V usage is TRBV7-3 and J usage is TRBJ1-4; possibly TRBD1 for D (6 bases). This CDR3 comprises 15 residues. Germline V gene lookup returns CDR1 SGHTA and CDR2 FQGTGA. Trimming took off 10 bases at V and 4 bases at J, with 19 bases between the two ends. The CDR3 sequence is CATTHPRTVNEKLFF. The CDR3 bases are TGTGCCACCACACATCCACGGACAGTTAATGAAAAACTGTTTTTT.

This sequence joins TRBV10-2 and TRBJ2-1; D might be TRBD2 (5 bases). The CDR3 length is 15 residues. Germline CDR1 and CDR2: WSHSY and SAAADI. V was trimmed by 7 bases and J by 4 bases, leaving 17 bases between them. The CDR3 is CASIADEGGYNEQFF. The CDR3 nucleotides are TGCGCCAGCATCGCCGATGAGGGTGGGTACAATGAGCAGTTCTTC.

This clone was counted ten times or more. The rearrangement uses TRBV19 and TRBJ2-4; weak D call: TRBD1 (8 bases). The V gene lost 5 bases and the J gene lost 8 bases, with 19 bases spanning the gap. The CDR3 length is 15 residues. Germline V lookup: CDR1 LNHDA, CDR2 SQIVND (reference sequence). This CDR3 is CASSGQGGGSYIQYF. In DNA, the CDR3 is TGTGCCAGTAGTGGACAGGGTGGCGGGAGTTACATTCAGTACTTC.

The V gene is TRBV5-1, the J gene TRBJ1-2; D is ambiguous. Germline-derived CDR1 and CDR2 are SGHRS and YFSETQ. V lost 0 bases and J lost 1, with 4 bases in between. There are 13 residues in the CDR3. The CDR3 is CASSLVDNYGYTF. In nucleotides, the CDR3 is TGCGCCAGCAGCTTGGTAGATAACTATGGCTACACCTTC.

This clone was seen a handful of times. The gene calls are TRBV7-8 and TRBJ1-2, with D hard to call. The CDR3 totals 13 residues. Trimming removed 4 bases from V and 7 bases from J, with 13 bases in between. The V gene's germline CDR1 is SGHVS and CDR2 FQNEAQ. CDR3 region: CASSSALFGGYTF. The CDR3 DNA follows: TGTGCCAGCAGCTCTGCGCTTTTCGGTGGCTACACCTTC.

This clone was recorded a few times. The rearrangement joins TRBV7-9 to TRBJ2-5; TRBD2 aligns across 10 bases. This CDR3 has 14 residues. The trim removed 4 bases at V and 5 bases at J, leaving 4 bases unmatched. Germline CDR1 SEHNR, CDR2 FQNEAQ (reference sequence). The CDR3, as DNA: TGTGCCAGCAGCTCCTCAGCGGGAGGGGAGACCCAGTACTTC. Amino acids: CASSSSAGGETQYF.

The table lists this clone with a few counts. The CDR3 DNA follows: TGTGCCAGTAGCACTGTATCATCTGGGGCCAACGTCCTGACTTTC. This translates into CASSTVSSGANVLTF. The rearrangement links TRBV19 to TRBJ2-6; no firm D call. Deletions cut 6 bases from V and 1 base from J, with 10 bases between. Germline CDR1 reads LNHDA; CDR2 reads SQIVND (reference sequence). This CDR3 comprises 15 residues.

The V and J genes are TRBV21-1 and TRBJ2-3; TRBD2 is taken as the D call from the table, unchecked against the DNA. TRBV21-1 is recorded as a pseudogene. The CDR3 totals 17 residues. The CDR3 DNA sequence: TGTGCCCTACGCAGATGGAGAGAGCGGGAGTCCCTAGATACGCAGTATTTT. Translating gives CALRRWRERESLDTQYF.

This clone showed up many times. The CDR3 nucleotides read TGTGCCAGCAGCTTAGCGGATGGCGCGGGGATGACAGATACGCAGTATTTT. Its translation is CASSLADGAGMTDTQYF. V usage is TRBV7-9 and J usage is TRBJ2-3; weak D call: TRBD2 (6 bases). Germline V gene lookup returns CDR1 SEHNR and CDR2 FQNEAQ (reference sequence). The V end was cut by 0 bases, the J end by 3 bases, with 16 bases between. The CDR3 is 17 residues long.

The CDR3 region has the DNA TGCGCCAGCAGCTTACCGACAGGGGAATACGAGCAGTACTTC. Amino acid sequence: CASSLPTGEYEQYF. The chain couples TRBV5-1 to TRBJ2-7; 8 bases line up with TRBD1. The V gene's germline CDR1 is SGHRS and CDR2 YFSETQ. With V trimmed by 2 bases and J by 4 bases, 5 bases remained unmatched. The CDR3 is 14 amino acids. Variable domain in full (rest from reference TRBV5-1 and TRBJ2-7): KAGVTQTPRYLIKTRGQQVTLSCSPISGHRSVSWYQQTPGQGLQFLFEYFSETQRNKGNFPGRFSGRQFSNSRSEMNVSTLELGDSALYLCASSLPTGEYEQYFGPGTRLTVT.

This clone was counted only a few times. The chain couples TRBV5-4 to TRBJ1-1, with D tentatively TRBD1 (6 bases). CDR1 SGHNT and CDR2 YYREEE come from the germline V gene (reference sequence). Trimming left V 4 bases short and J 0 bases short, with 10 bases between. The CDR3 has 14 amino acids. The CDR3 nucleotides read TGTGCCAGCAGCGTGGACAGATTGAACACTGAAGCTTTCTTT. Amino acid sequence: CASSVDRLNTEAFF. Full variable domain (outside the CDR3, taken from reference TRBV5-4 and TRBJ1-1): ETGVTQSPTHLIKTRGQQVTLRCSSQSGHNTVSWYQQALGQGPQFIFQYYREEENGRGNFPPRFSGLQFPNYSSELNVNALELDDSALYLCASSVDRLNTEAFFGQGTRLTVV.

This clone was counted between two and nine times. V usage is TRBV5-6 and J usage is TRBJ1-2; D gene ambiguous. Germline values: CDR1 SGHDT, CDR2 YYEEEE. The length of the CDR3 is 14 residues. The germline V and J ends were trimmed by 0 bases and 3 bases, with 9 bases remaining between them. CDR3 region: CASSLVEGDYGYTF. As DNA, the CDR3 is TGTGCCAGCAGCTTGGTGGAGGGCGACTATGGCTACACCTTC.

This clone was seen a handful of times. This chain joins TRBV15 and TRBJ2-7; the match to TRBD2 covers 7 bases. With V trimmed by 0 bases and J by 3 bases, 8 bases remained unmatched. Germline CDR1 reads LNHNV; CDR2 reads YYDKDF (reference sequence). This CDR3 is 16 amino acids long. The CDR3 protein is CATSRDRSGTYYEQYF. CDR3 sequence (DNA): TGTGCCACCAGCAGAGATAGGAGCGGGACTTACTACGAGCAGTACTTC. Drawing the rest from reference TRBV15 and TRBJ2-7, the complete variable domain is DAMVIQNPRYQVTQFGKPVTLSCSQTLNHNVMYWYQQKSSQAPKLLFHYYDKDFNNEADTPDNFQSRRPNTSFCFLDIRSPGLGDTAMYLCATSRDRSGTYYEQYFGPGTRLTVT.

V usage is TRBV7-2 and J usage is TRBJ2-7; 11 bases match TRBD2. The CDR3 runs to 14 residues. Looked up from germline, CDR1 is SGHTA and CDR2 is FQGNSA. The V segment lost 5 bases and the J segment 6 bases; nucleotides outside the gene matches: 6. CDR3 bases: TGTGCCAGCAGCATTAGCGGGGGGGCGGGCGAGCAGTACTTC. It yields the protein CASSISGGAGEQYF.

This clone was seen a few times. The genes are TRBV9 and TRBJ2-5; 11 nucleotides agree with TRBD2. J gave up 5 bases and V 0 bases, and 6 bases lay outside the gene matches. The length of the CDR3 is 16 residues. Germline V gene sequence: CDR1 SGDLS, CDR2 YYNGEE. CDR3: CASSVGSSGRTETQYF. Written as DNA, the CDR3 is TGTGCCAGCAGCGTAGGGTCTAGCGGGAGGACCGAGACCCAGTACTTC.

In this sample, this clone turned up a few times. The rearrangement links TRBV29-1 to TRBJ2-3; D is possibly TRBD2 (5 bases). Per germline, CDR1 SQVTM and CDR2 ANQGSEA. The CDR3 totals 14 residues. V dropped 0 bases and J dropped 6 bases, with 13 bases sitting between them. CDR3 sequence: CSVEDKRVRDTQYF. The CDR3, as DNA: TGCAGCGTTGAAGATAAGAGGGTACGGGATACGCAGTATTTT.

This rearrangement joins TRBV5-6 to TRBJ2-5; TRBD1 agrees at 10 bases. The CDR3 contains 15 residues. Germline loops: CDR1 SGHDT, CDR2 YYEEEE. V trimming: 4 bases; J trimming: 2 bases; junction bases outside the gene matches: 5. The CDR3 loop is CASSTGTGVQETQYF. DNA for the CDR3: TGTGCCAGCAGCACCGGGACAGGGGTTCAAGAGACCCAGTACTTC.

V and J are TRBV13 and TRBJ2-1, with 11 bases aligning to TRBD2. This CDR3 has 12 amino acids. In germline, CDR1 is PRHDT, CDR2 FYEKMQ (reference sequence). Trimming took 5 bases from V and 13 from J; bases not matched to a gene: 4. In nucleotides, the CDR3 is TGTGCCAGCAGCGGAGGGACTAGCGGACAGTTCTTC. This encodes CASSGGTSGQFF.

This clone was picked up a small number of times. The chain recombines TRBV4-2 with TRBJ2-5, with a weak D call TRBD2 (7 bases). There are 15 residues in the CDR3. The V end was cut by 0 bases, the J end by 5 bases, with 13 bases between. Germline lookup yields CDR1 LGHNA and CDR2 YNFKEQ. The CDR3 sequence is CASSQDLKGGETQYF. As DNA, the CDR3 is TGTGCCAGCAGCCAAGATCTGAAGGGGGGGGAGACCCAGTACTTC.